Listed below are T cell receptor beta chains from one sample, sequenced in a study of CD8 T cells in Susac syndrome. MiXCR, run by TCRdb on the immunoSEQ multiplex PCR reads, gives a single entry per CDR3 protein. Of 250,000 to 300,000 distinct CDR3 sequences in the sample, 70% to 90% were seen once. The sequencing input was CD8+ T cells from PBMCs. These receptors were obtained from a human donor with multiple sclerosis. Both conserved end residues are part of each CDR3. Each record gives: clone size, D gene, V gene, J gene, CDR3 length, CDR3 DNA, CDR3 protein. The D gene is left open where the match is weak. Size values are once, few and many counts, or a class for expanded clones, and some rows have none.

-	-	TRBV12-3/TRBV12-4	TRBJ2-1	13	TGTGCCAGCAGTTTAGTTCTCGACAATGAGCAGTTCTTC	CASSLVLDNEQFF
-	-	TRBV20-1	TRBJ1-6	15	TGCAGTGCTAGATTTAGGACAGCGGATAATTCACCCCTCCACTTT	CSARFRTADNSPLHF
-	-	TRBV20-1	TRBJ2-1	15	TGCAGTGCTAGAGAAGTGGTACAGGCTAACAATGAGCAGTTCTTC	CSAREVVQANNEQFF
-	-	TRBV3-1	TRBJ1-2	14	TGTGCCAGCAGCCAAGGGGGAGTCGTCTATGGCTACACCTTC	CASSQGGVVYGYTF
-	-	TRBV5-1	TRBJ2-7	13	TGCGCCAGCAGCTTGTGGGTTGCGGAGGAGCAGTACTTC	CASSLWVAEEQYF
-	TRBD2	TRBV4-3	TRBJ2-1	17	TGCGCCAGCAGCCAAGAAGCGGCGGGGGGTTACTTCAATGAGCAGTTCTTC	CASSQEAAGGYFNEQFF
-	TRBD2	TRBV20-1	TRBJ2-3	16	TGCAGTGCTAGCCTAGCGGGGGTCTATAGCACAGATACGCAGTATTTT	CSASLAGVYSTDTQYF
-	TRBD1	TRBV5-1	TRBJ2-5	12	TGCGCCAGCAGCCAGGGGGCGGCCACTCAGTACTTC	CASSQGAATQYF
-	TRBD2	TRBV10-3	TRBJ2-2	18	TGTGCCATCAGTGAGTCTTTGACTAGCGGGATCGGTACCGGGGAGCTGTTTTTT	CAISESLTSGIGTGELFF
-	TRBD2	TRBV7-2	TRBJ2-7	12	TGTGCCAGCAGCACGGGGGGGGGACCGCAGTACTTC	CASSTGGGPQYF
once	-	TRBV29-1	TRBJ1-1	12	TGCAGCGTTTCGACAGGGAACACTGAAGCTTTCTTT	CSVSTGNTEAFF
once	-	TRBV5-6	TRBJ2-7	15	TGTGCCAGCAGCTTGGGTCTAGTCGGCTCCTACGAGCAGTACTTC	CASSLGLVGSYEQYF
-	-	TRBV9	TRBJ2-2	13	TGTGCCAGCAGCCACCAAGGAGCCGGGGAGCTGTTTTTT	CASSHQGAGELFF
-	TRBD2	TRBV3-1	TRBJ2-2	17	TGTGCCAGCAGCCAAGATCTACTAGCGGGAGTGAGCGGGGAGCTGTTTTTT	CASSQDLLAGVSGELFF
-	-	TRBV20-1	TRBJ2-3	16	TGCAGTGCTAGAGATCCCCGGGACACAGGGCCGGATACGCAGTATTTT	CSARDPRDTGPDTQYF
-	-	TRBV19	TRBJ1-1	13	TGTGCCAGTTTTGGATCGTTGAACACTGAAGCTTTCTTT	CASFGSLNTEAFF
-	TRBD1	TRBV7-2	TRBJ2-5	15	TGTGCCAGCAGTTACAGGACAGGGCGAACGGAGACCCAGTACTTC	CASSYRTGRTETQYF
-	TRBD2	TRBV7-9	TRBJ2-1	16	TGTGCCAGCAGCTTATTAGCGGGAGTCGCCTACAATGAGCAGTTCTTC	CASSLLAGVAYNEQFF
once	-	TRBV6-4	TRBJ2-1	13	TGTGCCAGCGCCCCCTGGGGGGGCCATGAGCAGTTCTTC	CASAPWGGHEQFF
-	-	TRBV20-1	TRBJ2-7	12	TGCAGTGCTCATAAGGCGACCTACGAGCAGTACTTC	CSAHKATYEQYF
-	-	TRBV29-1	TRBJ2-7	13	TGCAGCGCCCGGGCGGGGGCAACCTACGAGCAGTACTTC	CSARAGATYEQYF
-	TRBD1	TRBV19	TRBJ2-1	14	TGTGCCGCCAACCGGGACAGGGGCTACAATGAGCAGTTCTTC	CAANRDRGYNEQFF
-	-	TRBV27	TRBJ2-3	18	TGTGCCAGCAGTTTATCGACGTTGGGTGGCTATCCGTTAGATACGCAGTATTTT	CASSLSTLGGYPLDTQYF
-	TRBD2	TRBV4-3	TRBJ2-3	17	TGCGCCAGCAGCCAAGATTGGGAGGGACTGAGCACAGATACGCAGTATTTT	CASSQDWEGLSTDTQYF
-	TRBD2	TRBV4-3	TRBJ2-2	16	TGCGCCAGCAGCACTGGACTAGCGGGGGGCACCGGGGAGCTGTTTTTT	CASSTGLAGGTGELFF